Listed below are T cell receptor beta chains from one sample, sequenced in a study of OX40 agonist ivuxolimab in advanced cancers. Using immunoSEQ multiplex PCR, the repertoire was profiled, and TCRdb retains in-frame clones only, with some absent. The data hold around 64,000 clones, with 87% observed a single time. Sample: CD4+ or CD8+ T cells sorted from blood, taken in a trial of the OX40 agonist ivuxolimab. Source of these receptors: an adult with an advanced solid tumor such as melanoma, head and neck, liver or kidney cancer. Each CDR3 is given with its conserved first and last residue.

J | V | CDR3
TRBJ1-1 | TRBV18 | CASSPGLGTEAFF
TRBJ2-7 | TRBV5-5 | CASSLEATGYEQYF
TRBJ1-1 | TRBV28 | CASSRPPVGEAFF
TRBJ2-1 | TRBV5-1 | CASSLVPGVGNEQFF
TRBJ1-4 | TRBV19 | CASSPSVAGYYEKLFF
TRBJ2-7 | TRBV2 | CASEPRLAGYEQYF
TRBJ1-2 | TRBV6-6 | CASTPQNYGYTF
TRBJ1-1 | TRBV4-1 | CASSQGQGGGTEAFF
TRBJ1-4 | TRBV5-1 | CASSLAEGDSNEKLFF
TRBJ2-1 | TRBV6-1 | CASRLTGNEQFF
TRBJ2-5 | TRBV7-2 | CASSSLAGGRKTQYF
TRBJ2-1 | TRBV9 | CASSVGAGKHNEQFF
TRBJ2-4 | TRBV6-5 | CASSYPTGKNIQYF
TRBJ1-4 | TRBV29-1 | CSVAAGSEKLFF
TRBJ1-6 | TRBV18 | CASSSQDRASGVYNSPLHF
TRBJ1-1 | TRBV7-8 | CASSLGSGGTEAFF
TRBJ2-7 | TRBV7-3 | CASSIRRDRPYEQYF
TRBJ2-3 | TRBV11-3 | CASSLLGGEDTQYF
TRBJ2-7 | TRBV7-9 | CASSPTGTNYEQYF
TRBJ2-7 | TRBV6-5 | CASSSRQGINEQYF
TRBJ1-1 | TRBV7-2 | CASSPVGLGEAFF
TRBJ2-1 | TRBV11-2 | CASSLEGTSGFF
TRBJ1-5 | TRBV7-9 | CASSLVGGFNQPQHF
TRBJ1-1 | TRBV5-5 | CASTGQATEAFF
TRBJ2-7 | TRBV30 | CAWSGRTGQDSNEQYF
TRBJ1-5 | TRBV6-1 | CASSEVGWGNQPQHF
TRBJ2-5 | TRBV7-2 | CASSFGSQETQYF
TRBJ2-5 | TRBV5-1 | CASSMGQSQETQYF
TRBJ1-1 | TRBV29-1 | CSVGQGLSTEAFF
TRBJ1-2 | TRBV6-1 | CASSLSSGDGYTF
TRBJ2-2 | TRBV4-1 | CASSQDRMGAGELFF
TRBJ1-1 | TRBV6-1 | CASSELKRNTEAFF
TRBJ2-3 | TRBV7-7 | CASSLMSSTDTQYF
TRBJ2-1 | TRBV27 | CASSLKAGGPGIYNEQFF
TRBJ1-1 | TRBV5-1 | CASSLGLFGPEAFF
TRBJ1-3 | TRBV10-3 | CAISESIGGGNTIYF
TRBJ2-2 | TRBV5-1 | CASSPGQGDGELFF
TRBJ2-1 | TRBV5-1 | CASSLGGQGDNEQFF
TRBJ1-5 | TRBV6-5 | CASKPRRNSNQPQHF
TRBJ2-1 | TRBV11-1 | CASSLDRGIAPEQFF
TRBJ1-1 | TRBV28 | CASTGQNTEAFF
TRBJ2-2 | TRBV4-2 | CASSPGTSYTGELFF
TRBJ1-2 | TRBV28 | CASSLDRGRRDGYTF
TRBJ1-5 | TRBV7-2 | CASSSHDSQPQHF
TRBJ2-5 | TRBV10-1 | CASSEGTGGRGETQYF
TRBJ2-1 | TRBV5-4 | CASSFLAADGNEQFF
TRBJ2-3 | TRBV30 | CAWSKGEADTQYF
TRBJ2-1 | TRBV2 | CASSEWLAGLNEQFF
TRBJ2-7 | TRBV28 | CASSWKTGTGGHEQYF
TRBJ2-7 | TRBV4-3 | CASSQGASGRADLFYEQYF
TRBJ2-7 | TRBV29-1 | CSAGQGARSEQYF
TRBJ1-2 | TRBV29-1 | CSVAPLLDRDYGYTF
TRBJ1-2 | TRBV2 | CASSDSGYGYTF